These 19 T cell receptor beta chains share one sample of origin, sequenced in a study of T-cell memory formation after mild COVID-19. MiXCR, run by TCRdb on the 5' RACE reads, gives a single entry per CDR3 protein. Of hundreds of thousands of distinct CDR3 sequences detected, approximately 16% appear once; the ten largest clones hold about 20%. Sample: PBMCs or a T cell subset sorted from them (not recorded which). These receptors were obtained from a man between 18 and 35 years old who had mild COVID-19 (a few samples of this study predate the infection). Cell type and time point are not known.

The chain links TRBV5-5 to TRBJ2-5; 10 bases align to TRBD2. CDR3 length equals 16 residues. Trimming took 2 bases from V and 1 from J; bases not matched to a gene: 5. CDR1 is SGHKS and CDR2 is YYEKEE in the germline V gene (reference sequence). Here the CDR3 DNA reads TGTGCCAGCAGCTTCCCTCTAGCGGGGGTCCAAGAGACCCAGTACTTC. This encodes CASSFPLAGVQETQYF.

The chain recombines TRBV19 with TRBJ1-2; unclear D gene. Trimming cost V 3 bases and J 2 bases, with 19 bases left between them. Germline CDR1 and CDR2: LNHDA and SQIVND (reference sequence). This CDR3 is 17 amino acids long. The DNA of the CDR3 is TGTGCCAGTAGTATCCTGCGTAAGCAACAGCCCAACTATGGCTACACCTTC. Translation: CASSILRKQQPNYGYTF. Full variable domain (rest looked up from reference TRBV19 and TRBJ1-2): DGGITQSPKYLFRKEGQNVTLSCEQNLNHDAMYWYRQDPGQGLRLIYYSQIVNDFQKGDIAEGYSVSREKKESFPLTVTSAQKNPTAFYLCASSILRKQQPNYGYTFGSGTRLTVV.

This sequence joins TRBV5-1 and TRBJ2-2; 8 nucleotides align to TRBD1. Germline CDR1 is SGHRS and CDR2 is YFSETQ. This CDR3 region has 17 residues. V was pared by 5 bases and J by 2 bases, with 11 bases of the junction left unmatched. The CDR3 loop reads CASSFPLGQANTGELFF. In DNA form, the CDR3 reads TGCGCCAGCAGTTTCCCCTTGGGACAGGCAAACACCGGGGAGCTGTTTTTT.

J is TRBJ1-2 and V is TRBV7-9, with 8 bases that match TRBD1. The length of the CDR3 is 12 residues. The J segment lost 8 bases and the V segment lost 5 bases, leaving 4 bases of the junction unmatched. In germline, CDR1 is SEHNR, CDR2 FQNEAQ (reference sequence). CDR3 bases: TGTGCCAGCAGCGGACAGGGTCTGGGCTACACCTTC. This codes for CASSGQGLGYTF.

This clonotype was seen ten or more times. The J gene is TRBJ2-2, the V gene TRBV4-3, with 7 bases aligning to TRBD2. The CDR3 is 13 residues long. The germline V gene has CDR1 LGHNA and CDR2 YSLEER. J lost 8 bases, V lost 4 bases, and 4 bases had no gene match. The CDR3 nucleotides are TGCGCCAGCAGCCGAGGACTAGAAGGGGAGCTGTTTTTT. Its protein product is CASSRGLEGELFF.

In the case of this clonotype: Mismatch with germline at one junction end may stem from a read error. This chain connects TRBV7-7 to TRBJ2-6; TRBD2 agrees at 7 bases. From germline, CDR1 is SSHAT and CDR2 FNYEAQ (reference sequence). The CDR3 loop spans 15 amino acids. DNA of the CDR3: TGTGCTAGCAGCTTAGCGGGCGGTGGGGCCAACGTCCTGACTTTC. It specifies CASSLAGGGANVLTF.

CDR3 sequence reads: CASGRQGGAYEQYF. CDR3 coding DNA: TGTGCCAGCGGAAGACAGGGGGGAGCCTACGAGCAGTACTTC. The chain joins TRBV3-1 to TRBJ2-7, with 9 bases fitting TRBD1. J lost 2 bases, V lost 8 bases, and 7 bases had no gene match. The CDR3 is 14 residues long. Germline V gives CDR1 LGHDT, CDR2 YNNKEL (reference sequence).

This clonotype came up a few times. The CDR3, as DNA: TGTGCCAGCAGAGCGGGGGTCAGCTCCTACAATGAGCAGTTCTTC. Translated, it gives CASRAGVSSYNEQFF. The rearrangement joins TRBV5-6 to TRBJ2-1; 8 nucleotides agree with TRBD2. Germline V gene lookup returns CDR1 SGHDT and CDR2 YYEEEE. Trimming took 5 bases from V and 0 from J; bases not matched to a gene: 4. The CDR3 extends over 15 amino acids. Complete variable domain (other parts from reference TRBV5-6 and TRBJ2-1): DAGVTQSPTHLIKTRGQQVTLRCSPKSGHDTVSWYQQALGQGPQFIFQYYEEEERQRGNFPDRFSGHQFPNYSSELNVNALLLGDSALYLCASRAGVSSYNEQFFGPGTRLTVL.

This clonotype was seen more than once but under ten times. The genes are TRBV10-3 and TRBJ2-7; 10 nucleotides align to TRBD1. The CDR3 contains 17 residues. V lost 4 bases to trimming and J lost 2 bases; unmatched junction nucleotides: 11. The germline V gene has CDR1 ENHRY and CDR2 SYGVKD. The CDR3 loop reads CAISATEGQGIAYEQYF. The CDR3 coding sequence is TGTGCCATCAGTGCCACGGAGGGACAGGGGATAGCCTACGAGCAGTACTTC.

This clonotype has just a few counts. The chain couples TRBV4-2 to TRBJ1-3, with D possibly TRBD1 on 5 matching bases. The CDR3 runs 16 residues. The germline V gene has CDR1 LGHNA and CDR2 YNFKEQ. The germline V and J ends were trimmed by 4 bases and 0 bases, with 13 bases remaining between them. This CDR3 is CASSPPGRTSGNTIYF. In DNA, the CDR3 is TGTGCCAGCAGCCCCCCGGGGCGAACCTCTGGAAACACCATATATTTT.

This clonotype was recorded a few times. Written as DNA, the CDR3 is TGCAGTGCTAGGGGGGCGCTGAACACTGAAGCTTTCTTT. It encodes CSARGALNTEAFF. This sequence joins TRBV20-1 and TRBJ1-1, with D possibly being TRBD1 (6 bases). The germline V gene has CDR1 DFQATT and CDR2 SNEGSKA (reference sequence). Trimming cost V 3 bases and J 0 bases, with 8 bases left between them. There are 13 residues in the CDR3.

This clonotype has ten or more counts. The chain uses TRBV10-1 and TRBJ2-5; tentatively, D is TRBD1 or TRBD2 (5 bases each). The V end was cut by 3 bases, the J end by 4 bases, with 9 bases between. CDR3 size: 13 residues. CDR1 and CDR2 (germline): WNHNN, SYGVQD (reference sequence). In DNA form, the CDR3 reads TGCGCCAGCAGTGATTACGGGGCAGAGACCCAGTACTTC. This gives the protein CASSDYGAETQYF.

This clonotype has more than one count but fewer than ten. This chain connects TRBV19 to TRBJ2-3; 8 bases are a match to TRBD2. Looked up from germline, CDR1 is LNHDA and CDR2 is SQIVND (reference sequence). V lost 3 bases, J lost 4 bases, and 6 bases stayed unmatched. The CDR3 totals 15 residues. As DNA, the CDR3 is TGTGCCAGTAGTATTTTGGGACTAGGCGCAGATACGCAGTATTTT. It translates to CASSILGLGADTQYF.

This clonotype was observed a handful of times. V is TRBV7-9 and J is TRBJ1-1; D ambiguous. The CDR3 extends over 13 amino acids. CDR1 is SEHNR, CDR2 FQNEAQ, per germline (reference sequence). The V end lost 5 bases, the J end lost 1 base, and 8 bases lay between the germline ends. CDR3 bases: TGTGCCAGCAGCGAATATCAGAACACTGAAGCTTTCTTT. This encodes CASSEYQNTEAFF.

The chain joins TRBV6-2 or TRBV6-3 to TRBJ1-5; a weak D match, TRBD1 (5 bases). V was cut by 2 bases and J by 7 bases, with 12 bases left in between. Germline lookup yields CDR1 MNHEY and CDR2 SVGEGT. CDR3 length: 14 residues. In DNA, the CDR3 is TGTGCCAGCAGTTACGGGGCCCCCAACCAGCCCCAGCATTTT. Its translation: CASSYGAPNQPQHF.

This rearrangement joins TRBV6-2 or TRBV6-3 to TRBJ2-2; 14 bases align to TRBD2. Trimming cost V 6 bases and J 4 bases; bases outside gene matches: 7. The CDR3 has 17 amino acids. CDR1 MNHEY and CDR2 SVGEGT come from the germline V gene. The CDR3 region has the DNA TGTGCCAGCAGAAAGACTAGCGGGGGGGCCCTCACCGGGGAGCTGTTTTTT. It is translated as CASRKTSGGALTGELFF.

This clonotype turned up a few times. The chain has TRBV30 and TRBJ1-4; D remains ambiguous. The CDR3 runs to 13 residues. Germline V gene data show CDR1 as GTSNPN and CDR2 as SVGIG (reference sequence). With 3 bases removed from V and 6 bases from J, the gap between germline ends came to 11 bases. Here the CDR3 reads CAWSRRADEKLFF. The CDR3 DNA reads TGTGCCTGGAGCCGTCGGGCTGATGAAAAACTGTTTTTT.

The gene calls are TRBV29-1 and TRBJ1-1; D is perhaps TRBD1 (5 bases). The V and J ends lost 4 bases and 3 bases respectively, with 18 bases between them. This CDR3 region has 15 residues. The germline CDR1 and CDR2 sequences are SQVTM and ANQGSEA. DNA of the CDR3: TGCAGCGTTGTTTTCAGGGTGAAGGAGGACACTGAAGCTTTCTTT. It is translated as CSVVFRVKEDTEAFF.

The genes are TRBV18 and TRBJ1-1, with D tentatively TRBD1 (5 bases). Trimming stripped 6 bases from V and 1 base from J, with 9 bases between. CDR1 and CDR2 from the germline V gene are KGHSH and LQKENI. The length of the CDR3 is 13 residues. Written as DNA, the CDR3 is TGTGCCAGCTCCGAACAGGAGAACACTGAAGCTTTCTTT. Its translation is CASSEQENTEAFF.